This is a list of T cell receptor beta chains from one sample in a study of cytomegalovirus exposure and HLA in healthy donors. Produced via immunoSEQ multiplex PCR; TCRdb's table is partial and in-frame only. The repertoire holds 220,000 or so clones, with around nine tenths as singletons. Sequences were obtained from PBMCs. The receptors derive from a woman between 18 and 29 years old in good health and CMV-seropositive. The CDR3 runs from the conserved cysteine through the conserved F or W. The D gene is left open where the match is weak. A row's size may be missing; if present it is once, few, many or a size class.

>-|TRBJ2-1|TRBV4-1|-
CASSQVAVSYNEQFF
TGCGCCAGCAGCCAAGTGGCGGTGTCCTACAATGAGCAGTTCTTC
>-|TRBJ2-1|TRBV5-1|-
CASSLSRVRNEQFF
TGCGCCAGCAGCTTGTCGAGGGTTAGGAATGAGCAGTTCTTC
>-|TRBJ1-5|TRBV6-5|-
CASSLTAWQPQHF
TGTGCCAGCAGCCTGACAGCATGGCAGCCCCAGCATTTT
>-|TRBJ1-1|TRBV9|TRBD1
CASSVAGTGWTTEAFF
TGTGCCAGCAGCGTAGCTGGGACAGGGTGGACCACTGAAGCTTTCTTT
>-|TRBJ2-7|TRBV27|-
CASSLSRIGGSYEQYF
TGTGCCAGCAGTTTATCCCGAATAGGGGGCTCCTACGAGCAGTACTTC
>-|TRBJ1-3|TRBV18|TRBD1
CASSPPSGQQNTIYF
TGTGCCAGCTCACCTCCATCGGGACAGCAAAACACCATATATTTT
>-|TRBJ1-1|TRBV4-1|TRBD1
CASSLDRGRGDTEAFF
TGCGCCAGCAGCCTGGACAGGGGGCGAGGGGACACTGAAGCTTTCTTT
>-|TRBJ1-1|TRBV19|-
CASSIGMGGITEAFF
TGTGCCAGTAGTATAGGAATGGGGGGGATCACTGAAGCTTTCTTT
>once|TRBJ1-1|TRBV18|-
CASSPPSKMNTEAFF
TGTGCCAGCTCACCACCGTCCAAAATGAACACTGAAGCTTTCTTT
>-|TRBJ2-3|TRBV5-1|TRBD2
CASVGLAGTDTQYF
TGCGCCAGCGTGGGACTAGCTGGCACAGATACGCAGTATTTT
>-|TRBJ2-5|TRBV9|-
CASSVEGQGRRDF
TGTGCCAGCAGCGTTGAGGGGCAGGGGCGAAGAGACTTC
>few|TRBJ1-5|TRBV19|-
CASSIMGAGNQPQHF
TGTGCCAGTAGTATAATGGGGGCCGGCAATCAGCCCCAGCATTTT
>-|TRBJ2-5|TRBV2|TRBD1
CASRTGGAGETQYF
TGTGCCAGCAGGACAGGGGGCGCGGGAGAGACCCAGTACTTC
>once|TRBJ1-2|TRBV5-1|-
CASSLAGTSIHGYTF
TGCGCCAGCAGCTTGGCCGGGACATCCATTCATGGCTACACCTTC
>-|TRBJ2-7|TRBV14|TRBD1
CASSQTTGTAYEQYF
TGTGCCAGCAGCCAAACTACCGGGACAGCCTACGAGCAGTACTTC
>once|TRBJ1-1|TRBV4-1|TRBD1
CASSPLTGGEATEAFF
TGCGCCAGCAGCCCATTAACAGGGGGAGAAGCCACTGAAGCTTTCTTT
>-|TRBJ2-1|TRBV1|-
CTSSLVSGTGPLVRNNEQFF
TGCACCAGCAGCCTGGTTTCCGGGACAGGGCCTTTAGTGAGAAACAATGAGCAGTTCTTC
>-|TRBJ2-3|TRBV27|TRBD1
CASSLSFGGTGIDTQYF
TGTGCCAGCAGTTTATCGTTCGGCGGGACAGGGATAGATACGCAGTATTTT
>-|TRBJ2-7|TRBV5-4|TRBD1
CASSGRQGGDEQYF
TGTGCCAGCAGCGGAAGACAGGGTGGAGACGAGCAGTACTTC
>-|TRBJ1-2|TRBV5-1|-
CASSTRENNIYGYTF
TGCGCCAGCAGCACTCGGGAGAACAATATCTATGGCTACACCTTC
>few|TRBJ2-7|TRBV2|TRBD1
CASSAQGVGSEQYF
TGTGCCAGCAGTGCCCAGGGGGTAGGGAGCGAGCAGTACTTC
>-|TRBJ1-1|TRBV6-1|TRBD1
CASSETTGENTEAFF
TGTGCCAGCAGTGAGACAACAGGGGAGAACACTGAAGCTTTCTTT
>-|TRBJ2-5|TRBV14|TRBD2
CASSLGTSGQETQYF
TGTGCCAGCAGTCTTGGGACTAGCGGTCAAGAGACCCAGTACTTC
>once|TRBJ2-7|TRBV27|-
CASSPLSGSYEQYF
TGTGCCAGCAGTCCCCTTAGCGGTTCCTACGAGCAGTACTTC
>-|TRBJ1-1|TRBV9|-
CASSGVTDTEAFF
TGTGCCAGCAGCGGAGTCACGGACACTGAAGCTTTCTTT
>once|TRBJ2-2|TRBV10-2|TRBD2
CASTTSGGRNTGELFF
TGCGCCAGTACGACGTCGGGAGGGCGGAACACCGGGGAGCTGTTTTTT
>few|TRBJ1-5|TRBV7-8|-
CASSMGGYSNQPQHF
TGTGCCAGCAGCATGGGGGGTTATAGCAATCAGCCCCAGCATTTT
>-|TRBJ2-2|TRBV6-1|TRBD1
CAGQWTGHGELFF
TGTGCCGGACAATGGACAGGGCACGGGGAGCTGTTTTTT
>-|TRBJ2-1|TRBV6-1|TRBD2
CASSETSGRGGEQFF
TGTGCCAGCAGTGAAACTAGCGGGAGGGGGGGTGAGCAGTTCTTC
>-|TRBJ2-3|TRBV6-1|TRBD2
CASSVGLSAGGGDTQYF
TGTGCCAGCAGTGTCGGGCTATCGGCGGGAGGTGGAGATACGCAGTATTTT
>-|TRBJ2-7|TRBV27|-
CASSLRSRVVSSYEQYF
TGTGCCAGCAGTTTAAGGAGCCGAGTGGTAAGCTCCTACGAGCAGTACTTC
>few|TRBJ2-3|TRBV28|-
CASRQTSTDTQYF
TGTGCCAGCAGACAAACAAGCACAGATACGCAGTATTTT
>-|TRBJ2-7|TRBV27|TRBD1
CASSLGGDRGREQYF
TGTGCCAGCAGTTTGGGGGGAGACAGGGGCCGCGAGCAGTACTTC
>once|TRBJ2-7|TRBV9|-
CASSPGVGATGNHEQYF
TGTGCCAGCAGCCCAGGGGTGGGGGCAACAGGGAACCACGAGCAGTACTTC
>-|TRBJ2-2|TRBV7-8|TRBD1
CASSYGQGPTGELFF
TGTGCCAGCAGTTATGGACAGGGACCCACCGGGGAGCTGTTTTTT
>-|TRBJ1-1|TRBV19|-
CASSMAGYPGNTEAFF
TGTGCCAGTAGTATGGCAGGGTATCCGGGGAACACTGAAGCTTTCTTT
>-|TRBJ1-2|TRBV27|-
CASSTTLLRDTENYGYTF
TGTGCCAGCAGTACGACCCTTCTCCGGGACACTGAGAACTATGGCTACACCTTC
>-|TRBJ1-1|TRBV10-2|TRBD1
CASSEKQGDYSTEAFF
TGCGCCAGCAGTGAAAAACAGGGGGATTATAGCACTGAAGCTTTCTTT
>once|TRBJ2-7|TRBV28|-
CASRLLEQYF
TGTGCCAGCAGGCTACTCGAGCAGTACTTC
>-|TRBJ2-7|TRBV7-9|TRBD1
CASSPDRGDSYEQYF
TGTGCCAGCAGCCCTGACAGGGGGGACTCCTACGAGCAGTACTTC
>once|TRBJ2-7|TRBV29-1|TRBD1
CSVYLGTGTYEQYF
TGCAGCGTTTACCTAGGGACAGGGACCTACGAGCAGTACTTC
>-|TRBJ2-7|TRBV5-4|TRBD2
CASSQTLAGAEQYF
TGTGCCAGCAGCCAGACTCTAGCGGGAGCCGAGCAGTACTTC
>few|TRBJ2-7|TRBV27|TRBD2
CASSLALAGYEQYF
TGTGCCAGCAGTTTGGCGCTAGCGGGATACGAGCAGTACTTC
>-|TRBJ2-5|TRBV30|-
CAWNLGDFQETQYF
TGTGCCTGGAATCTTGGAGACTTCCAAGAGACCCAGTACTTC
>few|TRBJ1-5|TRBV30|-
CAWSVRGSQPQHF
TGTGCCTGGAGTGTAAGGGGTAGCCAGCCCCAGCATTTT
>-|TRBJ2-7|TRBV6-1|TRBD2
CASTGLAGNEQYF
TGTGCCAGTACGGGACTAGCGGGAAACGAGCAGTACTTC
>-|TRBJ2-3|TRBV7-2|TRBD2
CASSHGASGRGDTQYF
TGTGCCAGCAGCCACGGGGCTAGCGGGAGGGGTGATACGCAGTATTTT
>many|TRBJ2-1|TRBV5-1|TRBD2
CASSPDAGVMDEQFF
TGCGCCAGCAGCCCGGATGCGGGAGTTATGGATGAGCAGTTCTTC
>-|TRBJ2-4|TRBV9|-
CASSVEGDLKNIQYF
TGTGCCAGCAGCGTAGAAGGGGATCTCAAAAACATTCAGTACTTC